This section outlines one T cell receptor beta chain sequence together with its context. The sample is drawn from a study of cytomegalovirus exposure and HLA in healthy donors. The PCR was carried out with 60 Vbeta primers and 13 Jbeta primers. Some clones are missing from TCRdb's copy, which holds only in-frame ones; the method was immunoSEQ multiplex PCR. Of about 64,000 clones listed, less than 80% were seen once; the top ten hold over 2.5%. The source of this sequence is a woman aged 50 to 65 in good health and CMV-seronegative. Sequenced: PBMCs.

CDR3 coding DNA: TGTGCCAGCAGCTTCGGGACAGACTATGGCTACACCTTC. Its protein is CASSFGTDYGYTF. The V call is TRBV9, the J call TRBJ1-2, with 7 bases matching TRBD1. The germline CDR1 and CDR2 sequences are SGDLS and YYNGEE. The CDR3 has 13 residues. Losses at the gene ends were 4 bases for V and 3 bases for J; bases not matched to a gene: 3.